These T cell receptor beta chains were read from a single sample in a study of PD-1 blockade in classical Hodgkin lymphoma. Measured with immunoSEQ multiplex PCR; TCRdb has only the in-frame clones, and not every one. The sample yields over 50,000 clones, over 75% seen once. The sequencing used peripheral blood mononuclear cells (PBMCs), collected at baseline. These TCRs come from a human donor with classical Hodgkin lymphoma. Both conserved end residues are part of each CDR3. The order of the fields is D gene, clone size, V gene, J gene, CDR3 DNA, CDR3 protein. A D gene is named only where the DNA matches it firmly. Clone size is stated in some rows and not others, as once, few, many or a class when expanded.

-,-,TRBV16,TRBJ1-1,TGTGCCAGTCGGGCCTCCCAGGCGAACACTGAAGCTTTCTTT,CASRASQANTEAFF
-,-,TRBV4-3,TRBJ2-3,TGCGCCAGCAGCTCCTACCCGACTAAAGATACGCAGTATTTT,CASSSYPTKDTQYF
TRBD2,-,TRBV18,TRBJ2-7,TGTGCCAGCTCACCACCCCCCTTAACTAGCGGGAGGCTCTACGAGCAGTACTTC,CASSPPPLTSGRLYEQYF
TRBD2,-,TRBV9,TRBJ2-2,TGTGCCAGCAGCGCGGGACTAGCGTCAACCGGGGAGCTGTTTTTT,CASSAGLASTGELFF
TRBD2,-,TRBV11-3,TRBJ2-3,TGTGCCAGCAGCCCACGAGGCGGGAGAACAGCAGATACGCAGTATTTT,CASSPRGGRTADTQYF
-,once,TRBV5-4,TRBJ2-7,TGTGCCAGCAGCTCCCCAGGCTACGAGCAGTACTTC,CASSSPGYEQYF
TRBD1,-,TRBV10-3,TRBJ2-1,TGTGCCATCAGGCCGACAGGGGTCGGGAATGAGCAGTTCTTC,CAIRPTGVGNEQFF
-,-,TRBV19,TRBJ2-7,TGTGCCAGTAGTATATTGGGAGGCCGCGCCTACGAGCAGTACTTC,CASSILGGRAYEQYF
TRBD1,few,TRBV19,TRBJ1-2,TGTGCCAGTAGTATTCCCGCCGCAGGACAGGGGAGAGATGGCTACACCTTC,CASSIPAAGQGRDGYTF
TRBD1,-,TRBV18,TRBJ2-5,TGTGCCAGCTCGGACAGGGGCCTTTTACAAGAGACCCAGTACTTC,CASSDRGLLQETQYF
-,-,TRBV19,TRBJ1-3,TGTGCCGCCCGGGCAGGGAACTCTGGAAACACCATATATTTT,CAARAGNSGNTIYF
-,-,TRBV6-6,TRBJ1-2,TGTGCCAGCAGTTACGACAGGTCTTCTGGCTACACCTTC,CASSYDRSSGYTF
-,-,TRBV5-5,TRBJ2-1,TGTGCCAGCAGCATTGACAGTTTCTCCTACAATGAGCAGTTCTTC,CASSIDSFSYNEQFF
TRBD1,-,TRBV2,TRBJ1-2,TGTGCCAGCAGTGGGGACAGGCGAGCTAACTATGGCTACACCTTC,CASSGDRRANYGYTF
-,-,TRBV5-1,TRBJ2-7,TGCGCCAGCAGCTTGGACCCAGGGGCGGGCGAGCAGTACTTC,CASSLDPGAGEQYF
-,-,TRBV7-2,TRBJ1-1,TGTGCCAGCAGCGCTGTGCACGCGGCTTTCTTT,CASSAVHAAFF
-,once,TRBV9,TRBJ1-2,TGTGCCAGCAGGGGGGGAAATGGCTACACCTTC,CASRGGNGYTF
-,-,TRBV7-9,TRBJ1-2,TGTGCCAGCAGCTTAGCAGACGGTTACTATGGCTACACCTTC,CASSLADGYYGYTF
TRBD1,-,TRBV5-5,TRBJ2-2,TGTGCCAGCAGCTTGAGGCAGGGGGTCCACACCGGGGAGCTGTTTTTT,CASSLRQGVHTGELFF
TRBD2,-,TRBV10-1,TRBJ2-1,TGCGCCAGCAGTGAGCCGTCTAGCGGGGGACCTTACAATGAGCAGTTCTTC,CASSEPSSGGPYNEQFF
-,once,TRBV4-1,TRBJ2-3,TGCGCCAGCAGCCAAGACTGGGGATTTGGCACAGATACGCAGTATTTT,CASSQDWGFGTDTQYF
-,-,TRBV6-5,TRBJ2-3,TGTGCCAGCAGTCGGGACTTTGCTAGCACAGATACGCAGTATTTT,CASSRDFASTDTQYF
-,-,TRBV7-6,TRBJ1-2,TGTGCCAGCAGATCTGGGCAGGGGATGGGTGGCTACACCTTC,CASRSGQGMGGYTF